This record concerns one T cell receptor beta chain sequence. The target antigen is unknown. As defined, naive CD8 cells were CD45RO-negative and positively selected for CCR7, with terminally differentiated effector memory CD45RA+ cells excluded. Clones were sequenced by immunoSEQ multiplex PCR, and TCRdb holds only the in-frame ones, with some missing. This sample carries roughly 2 million clones, over 85% of them seen once, and the ten largest clones take approximately 1.2%. Germline V gene sequence: CDR1 GTSNPN, CDR2 SVGIG (reference sequence). V was trimmed by 5 bases and J by 8 bases, leaving 13 bases between them. CDR3 size: 12 residues. This entry is derived from a study of shared clonotypes between healthy human individuals. Study results and caveats: Sorted-subset samples were not fully sequenced, rarefaction indicated. Generally, naive subsets (rather than memory subsets) showed larger estimated richness.

Specimen: naive CD8+ T cells sorted from blood. This TCR was recovered from a man aged 18 to 30 in good health. The chain is built from TRBV30 and TRBJ1-5; D remains unclear. CDR3 nucleotide sequence: TGTGCCTGGGAAGTGGCCGGGGAGCCCCAGCATTTT. Translation gives CAWEVAGEPQHF.